These 11 T cell receptor beta chains came from one sample sequenced in a study of blood T cell repertoires in COVID-19. Libraries were prepared by immunoSEQ multiplex PCR; TCRdb keeps only in-frame clonotypes and omits some of them. The data show hundreds of thousands of clones, approximately 85% seen once. Source material: peripheral blood. These receptors were obtained from a man aged 50 or older with active or convalescent COVID-19.

The chain is built from TRBV30 and TRBJ2-7, with a tentative D call TRBD2 (5 bases). Per germline, CDR1 GTSNPN and CDR2 SVGIG (reference sequence). V lost 2 bases, J lost 6 bases, and 11 bases lay in between. CDR3 length: 12 residues. The DNA for the CDR3 is TGTGCCTGGAGTCCATCGGGGTTCGAGCAGTACTTC. Protein sequence: CAWSPSGFEQYF.

This chain connects TRBV6-2 or TRBV6-3 to TRBJ2-7; 10 nucleotides agree with TRBD2. Germline V CDR1 and CDR2: MNHEY, SVGEGT. V shed 0 bases, J shed 3 bases, and the junction held 11 bases outside the gene matches. CDR3 size: 18 residues. The CDR3 region has the DNA TGTGCCAGCAGTTACTCGGTAGCGGGAGGTGGGACATTCTACGAGCAGTACTTC. Protein product: CASSYSVAGGGTFYEQYF.

The chain recombines TRBV29-1 with TRBJ2-7; TRBD2 might be the D (6 bases). The CDR3 runs 12 residues. V was cut by 5 bases and J by 6 bases, with 14 bases left in between. Germline V gene sequence: CDR1 SQVTM, CDR2 ANQGSEA. The CDR3 spells CSVRGSTSEQYF. The DNA of the CDR3 is TGCAGCGTTCGGGGGTCCACCTCCGAGCAGTACTTC.

The CDR3: CASSPPRWETQYF. CDR3 DNA: TGTGCCAGCAGCCCGCCACGGTGGGAGACCCAGTACTTC. The V and J genes are TRBV7-9 and TRBJ2-5; no definite D call. CDR3 length: 13 amino acids. Trimming cost V 5 bases and J 5 bases, with 12 bases left between them. Germline V lookup: CDR1 SEHNR, CDR2 FQNEAQ (reference sequence).

This chain joins TRBV27 and TRBJ1-6; TRBD1 matches 7 bases. V lost 2 bases and J lost 7; bases outside the gene matches: 5. Germline V gene lookup returns CDR1 MNHEY and CDR2 SMNVEV (reference sequence). The length of the CDR3 is 15 residues. The CDR3 nucleotides are TGTGCCAGCAGTTTAGGGACAGAATCAAATTCACCCCTCCACTTT. It encodes CASSLGTESNSPLHF.

The chain is built from TRBV19 and TRBJ1-6; a weak D match, TRBD1 (6 bases). The V end was cut by 7 bases, the J end by 7 bases, with 11 bases between. Germline V gene data show CDR1 as LNHDA and CDR2 as SQIVND (reference sequence). CDR3 length equals 13 residues. Written as DNA, the CDR3 is TGTGCCAGTAAGGAACAGGGAAATTCACCCCTCCACTTT. This sequence encodes CASKEQGNSPLHF.

The gene calls are TRBV7-9 and TRBJ2-1, with TRBD2 matching over 8 bases. The J segment lost 5 bases and the V segment lost 5 bases, leaving 5 bases of the junction unmatched. The CDR3 has 14 residues. The V gene's germline CDR1 is SEHNR and CDR2 FQNEAQ (reference sequence). CDR3 in amino acids: CASSGGGPHNEQFF. The DNA for the CDR3 is TGTGCCAGCAGCGGCGGGGGGCCTCACAATGAGCAGTTCTTC.

V is TRBV6-5 and J is TRBJ1-3, with 10 bases matching TRBD1. Germline values: CDR1 MNHEY, CDR2 SVGAGI. CDR3 length: 14 amino acids. V was clipped by 5 bases and J by 3 bases; unmatched bases: 1. The CDR3 DNA reads as TGTGCCAGCAGTCGGGACAGGGGTGGAAACACCATATATTTT. This codes for CASSRDRGGNTIYF.

Here the CDR3 reads CASSPRGSYNEQFF. The CDR3 DNA is TGCGCCAGCAGCCCTCGGGGCTCCTACAATGAGCAGTTCTTC. The rearrangement uses TRBV5-1 and TRBJ2-1; perhaps TRBD2 as D (5 bases). V was pared by 4 bases and J by 0 bases, with 8 bases between. CDR3 length: 14 amino acids. Germline loops: CDR1 SGHRS, CDR2 YFSETQ.

The chain links TRBV14 to TRBJ2-1, with 8 bases matching TRBD1. The ends lost 0 bases at V and 2 bases at J; junction bases unmatched: 9. Germline V CDR1 and CDR2: SGHDN, FVKESK. This CDR3 is 18 amino acids long. CDR3 in DNA: TGTGCCAGCAGCCAAGATCGAGTCGGGACAGGAGCCTACAATGAGCAGTTCTTC. Its protein product is CASSQDRVGTGAYNEQFF. Together with reference TRBV14 and TRBJ2-1, the CDR3 gives the full variable domain: EAGVTQFPSHSVIEKGQTVTLRCDPISGHDNLYWYRRVMGKEIKFLLHFVKESKQDESGMPNNRFLAERTGGTYSTLKVQPAELEDSGVYFCASSQDRVGTGAYNEQFFGPGTRLTVL.

This chain uses TRBV18 with TRBJ1-3, with 7 bases aligning to TRBD1. CDR1 and CDR2 from the germline V gene are KGHSH and LQKENI. The CDR3 length is 15 residues. The ends lost 5 bases at V and 0 bases at J; junction bases unmatched: 4. The DNA for the CDR3 is TGTGCCAGCTCAACGGGACAGAGCTCTGGAAACACCATATATTTT. This encodes CASSTGQSSGNTIYF.